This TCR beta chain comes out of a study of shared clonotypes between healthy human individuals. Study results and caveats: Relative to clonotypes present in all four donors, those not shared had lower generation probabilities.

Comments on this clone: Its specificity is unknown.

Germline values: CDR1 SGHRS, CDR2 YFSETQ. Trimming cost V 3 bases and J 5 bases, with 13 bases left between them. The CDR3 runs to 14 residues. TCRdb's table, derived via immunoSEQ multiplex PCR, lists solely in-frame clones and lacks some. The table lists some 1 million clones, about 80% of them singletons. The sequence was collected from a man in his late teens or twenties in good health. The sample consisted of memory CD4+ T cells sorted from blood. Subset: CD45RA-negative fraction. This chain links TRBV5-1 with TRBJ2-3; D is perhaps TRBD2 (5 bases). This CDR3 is CASSSGSQVDTQYF. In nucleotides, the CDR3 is TGCGCCAGCAGCTCGGGATCTCAAGTAGATACGCAGTATTTT.